The clone carrying this T cell receptor beta chain has at least ten counts. Its cognate antigen is unknown. These data come from a study of T cells in Graves' hyperthyroidism and ophthalmopathy. Study as a whole: Peripheral blood was acquired at first diagnosis, ahead of any therapy whatsoever.

Uncontrolled infection, other autoimmune disease, pregnancy and lactation each barred patients from inclusion. RNA transcripts yielded amplified TCR beta CDR3 regions. TCR CDR3 underwent first-round RT-PCR with the HTBI primer set. MiXCR was run by TCRdb on the multiplex PCR reads, yielding one entry per CDR3 protein. The table has approximately 610,000 distinct CDR3 sequences, about a sixth seen once. The length of the CDR3 is 13 residues. CDR1 and CDR2 from the germline V gene are SGHNT and YENEEA. Trimming cost V 5 bases and J 8 bases, with 13 bases left between them. Study observations and caveats: Expanded thyroid clonotypes (above 0.001) were mostly also found in blood. Prediction of ophthalmopathy progression came a median 6.5 months pre-onset.

J is TRBJ2-4 and V is TRBV11-3; D tentatively fits TRBD1 or TRBD2 (5 bases each). The specimen sequenced was blood. The sequence was collected from a woman aged 18-35 years with Graves' hyperthyroidism. The CDR3 is CASSPGQGDIQYF. CDR3 DNA sequence: TGTGCCAGCAGCCCAGGGCAGGGAGACATTCAGTACTTC.